One sample yielded the 17 T cell receptor beta chains listed below, sequenced in a study of blood T cells in healthy people across ages. Then a second PCR, running about 6 to 11 cycles, was carried out with a sample-barcoded 5' primer and a J-beta primer mix. Each CDR3 protein gets one entry after TCRdb re-called the 5' RACE reads with MiXCR. The data contain over 600,000 distinct CDR3 sequences, roughly 41% of them seen just once; the ten biggest clones take up 30%. Material: blood. The origin of the receptors is a man older than 75 in good health.

This clonotype was recorded a few times. The chain joins TRBV29-1 to TRBJ2-5; either TRBD1 or TRBD2 may fit D (5 bases each). Germline CDR1 is SQVTM and CDR2 is ANQGSEA. V shed 4 bases and J shed 1 base, with 19 bases lying between them. The CDR3 consists of 16 residues. The CDR3 region has the DNA TGCAGCGTTGGGGCACCGGGCCAGGGAGCCCAAGAGACCCAGTACTTC. This encodes CSVGAPGQGAQETQYF.

This clonotype was seen a handful of times. The DNA is left out, because the CDR3 cannot be placed on it with certainty; the CDR3 is given as TCRdb lists it. The V call is TRBV6-2 or TRBV6-3, the J call TRBJ1-5; the table gives TRBD1 as D, unverified against the DNA. CDR1 and CDR2 from the germline V gene are MNHEY and SVGEGT. The CDR3 has 14 residues if both end residues are counted. CDR3 loop: CASGDRPLWQPQHF.

Ten or more counts support this clonotype. One end of the junction does not line up with germline, which may come from a read error. The rearrangement uses TRBV4-2 and TRBJ1-1; D gene unclear. The CDR3 is 11 residues long. The germline gives CDR1 LGHNA, CDR2 YNFKEQ. This CDR3 is CASSQGGEAFF. The CDR3 DNA reads TGCGCCAGCAGTCAAGGTGGGGAAGCTTTCTTT.

In the case of this clonotype: A read error may explain this, as a much larger clone is one base away. The J gene is TRBJ1-2, the V gene TRBV27, with D tentatively TRBD1 (6 bases). The CDR3 loop spans 11 amino acids. Germline loops: CDR1 MNHEY, CDR2 SMNVEV (reference sequence). Trimming stripped 9 bases from V and 7 bases from J, with 12 bases between. This CDR3 reads CARGAGGGYTF. The CDR3 nucleotides read TGTGCCAGGGGGGCAGGAGGTGGCTACACCTTC.

This clonotype has just a few counts. V is TRBV20-1 and J is TRBJ2-5; 8 nucleotides line up with TRBD1. After removal of 6 bases from V and 5 bases from J, the junction contained 14 bases not matched to a gene. CDR3 length: 15 amino acids. Germline CDR1 is DFQATT and CDR2 is SNEGSKA (reference sequence). CDR3 nucleotide sequence: TGCAGTGCCCCCGGGACAGGTCCCGTCGGGGAGACCCAGTACTTC. Protein sequence: CSAPGTGPVGETQYF.

This sequence joins TRBV6-2 or TRBV6-3 and TRBJ2-3; weak D call: TRBD2 (6 bases). Germline V gives CDR1 MNHEY, CDR2 SVGEGT. V dropped 0 bases and J dropped 5 bases, with 12 bases sitting between them. CDR3 length: 15 amino acids. For the CDR3, the DNA is TGTGCCAGCAGTTACTCCGGGGGATCACTAGATACGCAGTATTTT. It translates to CASSYSGGSLDTQYF.

This clonotype appeared a few times. The genes are TRBV7-3 and TRBJ2-7; tentative D call: TRBD2 (7 bases). The CDR3 is made up of 14 amino acids. Trimming cost V 6 bases and J 9 bases, with 21 bases left between them. Germline CDR1 SGHTA, CDR2 FQGTGA. The CDR3 protein is CASSSVGRGASQYF. The CDR3 bases are TGTGCCAGCAGTTCTGTAGGGAGGGGGGCGTCGCAGTACTTC.

Regarding this clonotype: The junction does not match germline at one end; this may be a read error. The chain couples TRBV20-1 to TRBJ2-7; tentatively, D is TRBD1 or TRBD2 (5 bases each). The CDR3 totals 16 residues. Germline V gives CDR1 DFQATT, CDR2 SNEGSKA (reference sequence). The CDR3 spells CSTRSVRDGASYEQYF. The CDR3 DNA is TGCAGTACTAGGTCTGTTCGGGACGGGGCCTCCTACGAGCAGTACTTC.

As concerns this clonotype: This may come from a read error, since a much larger clone is one base off. The CDR3 sequence: CASSLRAEGYEQYF. The CDR3 nucleotides are TGTGCCAGCAGTTTAAGGGCAGAGGGCTACGAGCAGTACTTC. V is TRBV12-3 or TRBV12-4 and J is TRBJ2-7, with D possibly matching TRBD2 (5 bases). Trimming left V 2 bases short and J 3 bases short, with 11 bases between. The CDR3 totals 14 residues.

This clonotype was seen many times. The chain combines TRBV11-2 with TRBJ2-6; D is ambiguous. The CDR3 sequence is 14 residues long. V was pared by 3 bases and J by 3 bases, with 6 bases between. Germline V gives CDR1 SGHAT, CDR2 FQNNGV. CDR3 sequence: CASSLSHGANVLTF. CDR3 DNA sequence: TGTGCCAGCAGCTTGAGCCATGGGGCCAACGTCCTGACTTTC.

CDR3 sequence: CASSPGQGGREQYF. The CDR3 DNA sequence: TGTGCCAGCAGTCCGGGACAGGGGGGTCGCGAGCAGTACTTC. This chain uses TRBV2 with TRBJ2-7; 11 nucleotides align to TRBD1. Germline loops: CDR1 SNHLY, CDR2 FYNNEI. Germline trimming cut 5 bases from V and 6 bases from J; bases unmatched to any gene: 6. The CDR3 totals 14 residues.

This clonotype was seen at least ten times. The rearrangement uses TRBV13 and TRBJ2-5; D gene uncertain. Trimming took 5 bases from V and 1 from J, leaving 8 bases between them. This CDR3 is 13 amino acids long. CDR1 and CDR2 from the germline V gene are PRHDT and FYEKMQ (reference sequence). CDR3 coding DNA: TGTGCCAGCAGCGGTGGATCCCAAGAGACCCAGTACTTC. It codes for CASSGGSQETQYF.

J is TRBJ2-5 and V is TRBV28; 10 nucleotides match TRBD2. CDR1 MDHEN and CDR2 SYDVKM come from the germline V gene. The CDR3 contains 17 residues. Trimming at V came to 1 base and at J to 3 bases, leaving 8 bases not matched to a gene. CDR3 nucleotide sequence: TGTGCCAGCAGTTTATCTCCAGCGGGAGGGACTGAAGAGACCCAGTACTTC. Encoded protein: CASSLSPAGGTEETQYF.

The chain links TRBV20-1 to TRBJ2-7; 8 nucleotides agree with TRBD2. The CDR3 spans 14 residues. Per the germline V gene, CDR1 is DFQATT and CDR2 is SNEGSKA (reference sequence). V was pared by 6 bases and J by 4 bases, with 11 bases of the junction left unmatched. The CDR3 loop is CSAPLASGFYEQYF. The DNA of the CDR3 is TGCAGTGCCCCCCTGGCTAGCGGGTTTTACGAGCAGTACTTC.

This chain uses TRBV5-1 with TRBJ2-3; 8 bases agree with TRBD2. The junction had 8 bases not matched to a gene; V was cut back by 0 bases and J by 2 bases. Germline CDR1 and CDR2: SGHRS and YFSETQ. This CDR3 is built from 17 residues. The DNA for the CDR3 is TGCGCCAGCAGCTTGGGATATCTTAGCGGGACCACAGATACGCAGTATTTT. Translating gives CASSLGYLSGTTDTQYF.

This clonotype was observed a handful of times. The chain couples TRBV3-1 to TRBJ1-2, with D unclear. This CDR3 is built from 15 residues. Germline V gene lookup returns CDR1 LGHDT and CDR2 YNNKEL (reference sequence). V lost 0 bases and J 6 bases, leaving 14 bases between the germline ends. As DNA, the CDR3 is TGTGCCAGCAGCCAAGAAATCAACCCCTCGAATGGCTACACCTTC. It translates to CASSQEINPSNGYTF.

The chain is built from TRBV7-2 and TRBJ2-5, with 7 bases identical to TRBD1. After removal of 2 bases from V and 3 bases from J, the junction contained 15 bases not matched to a gene. The CDR3 covers 18 residues. From germline, CDR1 is SGHTA and CDR2 FQGNSA. The CDR3 reads CASSLRPRARDREETQYF. The DNA for the CDR3 is TGTGCCAGCAGCTTAAGACCCCGAGCCCGGGACAGAGAAGAGACCCAGTACTTC. Full variable domain (outside the CDR3, taken from reference TRBV7-2 and TRBJ2-5): GAGVSQSPSNKVTEKGKDVELRCDPISGHTALYWYRQSLGQGLEFLIYFQGNSAPDKSGLPSDRFSAERTGGSVSTLTIQRTQQEDSAVYLCASSLRPRARDREETQYFGPGTRLLVL.